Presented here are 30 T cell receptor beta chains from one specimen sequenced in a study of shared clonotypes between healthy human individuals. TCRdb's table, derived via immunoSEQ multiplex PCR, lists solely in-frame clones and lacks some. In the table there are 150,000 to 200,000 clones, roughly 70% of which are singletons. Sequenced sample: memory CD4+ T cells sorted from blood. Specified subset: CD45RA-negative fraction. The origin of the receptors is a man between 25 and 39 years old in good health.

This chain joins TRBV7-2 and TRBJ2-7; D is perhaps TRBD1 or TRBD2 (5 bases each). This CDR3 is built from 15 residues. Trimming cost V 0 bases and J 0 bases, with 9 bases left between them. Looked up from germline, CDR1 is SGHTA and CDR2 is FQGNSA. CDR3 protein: CASSLAGVYSYEQYF. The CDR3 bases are TGTGCCAGCAGCTTAGCGGGGGTCTACTCCTACGAGCAGTACTTC.

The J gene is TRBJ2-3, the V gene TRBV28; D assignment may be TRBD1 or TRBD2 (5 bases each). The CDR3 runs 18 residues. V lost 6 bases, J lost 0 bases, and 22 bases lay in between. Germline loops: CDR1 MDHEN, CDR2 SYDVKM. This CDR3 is CASSLWGLSALSTDTQYF. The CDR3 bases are TGTGCCAGCAGCCTTTGGGGGTTATCGGCGTTGAGCACAGATACGCAGTATTTT.

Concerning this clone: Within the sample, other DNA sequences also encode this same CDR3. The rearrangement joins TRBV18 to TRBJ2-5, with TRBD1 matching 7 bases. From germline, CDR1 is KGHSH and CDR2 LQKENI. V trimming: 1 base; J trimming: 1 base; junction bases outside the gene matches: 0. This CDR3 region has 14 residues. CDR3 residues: CASSPRDSQETQYF. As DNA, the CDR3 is TGTGCCAGCTCACCACGGGACAGCCAAGAGACCCAGTACTTC.

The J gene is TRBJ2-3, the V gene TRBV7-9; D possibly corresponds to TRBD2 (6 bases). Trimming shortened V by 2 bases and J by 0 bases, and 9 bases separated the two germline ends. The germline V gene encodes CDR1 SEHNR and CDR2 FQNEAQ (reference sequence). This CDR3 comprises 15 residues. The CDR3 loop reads CASSLIADSTDTQYF. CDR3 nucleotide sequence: TGTGCCAGCAGCTTAATAGCGGATAGCACAGATACGCAGTATTTT. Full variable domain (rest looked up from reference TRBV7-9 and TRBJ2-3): DTGVSQNPRHKITKRGQNVTFRCDPISEHNRLYWYRQTLGQGPEFLTYFQNEAQLEKSRLLSDRFSAERPKGSFSTLEIQRTEQGDSAMYLCASSLIADSTDTQYFGPGTRLTVL.

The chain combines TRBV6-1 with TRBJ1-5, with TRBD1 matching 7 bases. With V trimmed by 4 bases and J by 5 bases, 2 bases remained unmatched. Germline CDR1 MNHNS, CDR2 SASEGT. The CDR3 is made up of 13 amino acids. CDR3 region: CASSGTGDQPQHF. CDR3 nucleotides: TGTGCCAGCAGTGGAACAGGGGATCAGCCCCAGCATTTT.

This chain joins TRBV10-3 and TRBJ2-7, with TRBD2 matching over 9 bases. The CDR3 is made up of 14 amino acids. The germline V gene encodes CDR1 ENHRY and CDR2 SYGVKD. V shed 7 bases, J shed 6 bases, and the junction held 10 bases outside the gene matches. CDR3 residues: CAIKPGTSSREQYF. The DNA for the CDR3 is TGTGCCATCAAACCCGGGACTAGCAGTCGCGAGCAGTACTTC.

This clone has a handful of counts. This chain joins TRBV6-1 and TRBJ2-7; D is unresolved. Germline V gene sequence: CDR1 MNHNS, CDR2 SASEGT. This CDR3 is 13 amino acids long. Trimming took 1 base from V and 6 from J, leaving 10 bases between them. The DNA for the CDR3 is TGTGCCAGCAGTGAAGTAACGATCGGCGAGCAGTACTTC. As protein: CASSEVTIGEQYF.

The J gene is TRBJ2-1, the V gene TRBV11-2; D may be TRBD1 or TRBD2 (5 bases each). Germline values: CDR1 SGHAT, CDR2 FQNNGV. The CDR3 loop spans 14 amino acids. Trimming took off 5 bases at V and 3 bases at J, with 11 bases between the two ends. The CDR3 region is CASSATGGYNEQFF. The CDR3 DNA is TGTGCCAGCAGCGCAACTGGGGGCTACAATGAGCAGTTCTTC.

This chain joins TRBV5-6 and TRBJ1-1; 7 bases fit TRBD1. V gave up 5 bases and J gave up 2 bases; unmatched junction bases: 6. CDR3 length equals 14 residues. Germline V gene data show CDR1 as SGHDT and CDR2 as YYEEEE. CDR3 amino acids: CASRSAGGNTEAFF. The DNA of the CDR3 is TGTGCCAGCAGATCGGCAGGGGGAAACACTGAAGCTTTCTTT.

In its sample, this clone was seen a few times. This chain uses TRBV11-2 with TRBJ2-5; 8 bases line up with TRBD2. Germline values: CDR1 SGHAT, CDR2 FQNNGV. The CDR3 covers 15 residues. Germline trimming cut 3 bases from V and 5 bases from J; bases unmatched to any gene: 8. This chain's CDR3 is CASSFAAGASETQYF. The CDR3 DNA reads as TGTGCCAGCAGCTTCGCAGCGGGAGCTTCTGAGACCCAGTACTTC.

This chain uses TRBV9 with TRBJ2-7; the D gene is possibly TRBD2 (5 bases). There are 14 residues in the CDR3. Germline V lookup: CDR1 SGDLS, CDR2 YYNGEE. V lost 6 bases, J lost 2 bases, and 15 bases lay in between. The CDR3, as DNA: TGTGCCAGCACTAAAGGGTCTAGCCCCTACGAGCAGTACTTC. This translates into CASTKGSSPYEQYF.

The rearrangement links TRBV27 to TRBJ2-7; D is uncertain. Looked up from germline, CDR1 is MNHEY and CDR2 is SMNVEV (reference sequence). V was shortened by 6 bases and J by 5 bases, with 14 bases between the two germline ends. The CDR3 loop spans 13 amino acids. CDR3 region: CASSQRQSNEQYF. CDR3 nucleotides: TGTGCCAGCAGCCAACGGCAGTCAAACGAGCAGTACTTC.

This chain's CDR3 is CASSPGLATNEQFF. The CDR3 coding sequence is TGTGCCAGCTCACCGGGACTAGCGACCAATGAGCAGTTCTTC. The chain combines TRBV18 with TRBJ2-1, with 10 bases lining up with TRBD2. Germline V gives CDR1 KGHSH, CDR2 LQKENI. The junction had 2 bases not matched to a gene; V was cut back by 3 bases and J by 6 bases. The CDR3 sequence is 14 residues long. The full variable domain, rest sourced from reference TRBV18 and TRBJ2-1, is NAGVMQNPRHLVRRRGQEARLRCSPMKGHSHVYWYRQLPEEGLKFMVYLQKENIIDESGMPKERFSAEFPKEGPSILRIQQVVRGDSAAYFCASSPGLATNEQFFGPGTRLTVL.

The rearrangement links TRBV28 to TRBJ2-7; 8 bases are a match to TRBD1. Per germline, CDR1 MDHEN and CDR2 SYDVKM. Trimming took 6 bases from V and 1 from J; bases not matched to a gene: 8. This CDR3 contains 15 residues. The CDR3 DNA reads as TGTGCCAGCAGGTCTTGGACAGGGCTATCCTACGAGCAGTACTTC. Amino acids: CASRSWTGLSYEQYF.

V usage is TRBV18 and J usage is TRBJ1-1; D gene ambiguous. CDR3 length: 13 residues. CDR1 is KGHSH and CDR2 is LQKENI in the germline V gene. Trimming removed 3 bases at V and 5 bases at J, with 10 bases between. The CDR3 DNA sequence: TGTGCCAGCTCACCCCGCCCTAGGACTGAAGCTTTCTTT. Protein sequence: CASSPRPRTEAFF.

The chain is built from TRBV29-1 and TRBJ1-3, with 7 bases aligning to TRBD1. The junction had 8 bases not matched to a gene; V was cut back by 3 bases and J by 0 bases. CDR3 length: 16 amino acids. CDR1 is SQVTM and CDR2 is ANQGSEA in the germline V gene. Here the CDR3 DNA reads TGCAGCGTTGATTCCGGGACAGAGAGCTCTGGAAACACCATATATTTT. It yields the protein CSVDSGTESSGNTIYF.

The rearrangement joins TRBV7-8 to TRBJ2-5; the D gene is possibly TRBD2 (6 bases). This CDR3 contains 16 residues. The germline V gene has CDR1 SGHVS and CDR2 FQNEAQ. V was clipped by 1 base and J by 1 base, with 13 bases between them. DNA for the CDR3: TGTGCCAGCAGCTTAGAGGTAGCGGCGCTCCAAGAGACCCAGTACTTC. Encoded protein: CASSLEVAALQETQYF.

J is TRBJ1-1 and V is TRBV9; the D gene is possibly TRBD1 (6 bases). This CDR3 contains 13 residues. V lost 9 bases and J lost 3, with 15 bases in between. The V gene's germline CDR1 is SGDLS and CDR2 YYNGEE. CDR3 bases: TGTGCCACCTCTCAGGGGCCGGACACTGAAGCTTTCTTT. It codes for CATSQGPDTEAFF.

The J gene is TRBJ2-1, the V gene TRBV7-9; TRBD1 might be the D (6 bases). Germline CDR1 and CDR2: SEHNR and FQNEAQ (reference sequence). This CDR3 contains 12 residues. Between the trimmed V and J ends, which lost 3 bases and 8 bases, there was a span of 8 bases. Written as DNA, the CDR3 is TGTGCCAGCAGCTTGGACAGCGATGAGCAGTTCTTC. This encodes CASSLDSDEQFF.

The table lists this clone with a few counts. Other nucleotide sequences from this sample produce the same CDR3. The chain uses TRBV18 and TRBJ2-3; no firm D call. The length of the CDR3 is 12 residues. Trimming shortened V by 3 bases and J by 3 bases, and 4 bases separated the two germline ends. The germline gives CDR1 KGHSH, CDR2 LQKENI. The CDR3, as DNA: TGTGCCAGCTCACCGAGGACAGATACGCAGTATTTT. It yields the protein CASSPRTDTQYF.

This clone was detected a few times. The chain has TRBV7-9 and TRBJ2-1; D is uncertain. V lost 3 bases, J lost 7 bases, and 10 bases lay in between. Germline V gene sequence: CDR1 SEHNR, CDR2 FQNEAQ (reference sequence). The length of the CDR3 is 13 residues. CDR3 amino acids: CASSFPGLNEQFF. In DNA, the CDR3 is TGTGCCAGCAGCTTCCCGGGCCTTAATGAGCAGTTCTTC.

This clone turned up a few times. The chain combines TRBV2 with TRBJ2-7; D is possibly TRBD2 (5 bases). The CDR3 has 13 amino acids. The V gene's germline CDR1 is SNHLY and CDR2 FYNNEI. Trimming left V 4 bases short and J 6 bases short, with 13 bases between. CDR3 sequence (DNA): TGTGCCAGCAGTGGGCCAGAACTAGGCGAGCAGTACTTC. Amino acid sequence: CASSGPELGEQYF. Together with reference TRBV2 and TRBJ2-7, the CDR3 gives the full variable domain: EPEVTQTPSHQVTQMGQEVILRCVPISNHLYFYWYRQILGQKVEFLVSFYNNEISEKSEIFDDQFSVERPDGSNFTLKIRSTKLEDSAMYFCASSGPELGEQYFGPGTRLTVT.

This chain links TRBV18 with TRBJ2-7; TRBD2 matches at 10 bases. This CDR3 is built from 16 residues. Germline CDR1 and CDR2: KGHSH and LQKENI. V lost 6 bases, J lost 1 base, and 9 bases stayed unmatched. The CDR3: CASSPTLAGASYEQYF. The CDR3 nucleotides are TGTGCCAGCTCCCCCACCCTAGCGGGAGCTTCCTACGAGCAGTACTTC.

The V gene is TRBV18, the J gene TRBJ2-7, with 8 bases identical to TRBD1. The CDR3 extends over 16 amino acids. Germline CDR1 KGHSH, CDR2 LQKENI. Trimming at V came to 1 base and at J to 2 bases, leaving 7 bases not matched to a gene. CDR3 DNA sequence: TGTGCCAGCTCACCACTTCCAGGGGGCCATACCTACGAGCAGTACTTC. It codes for CASSPLPGGHTYEQYF.

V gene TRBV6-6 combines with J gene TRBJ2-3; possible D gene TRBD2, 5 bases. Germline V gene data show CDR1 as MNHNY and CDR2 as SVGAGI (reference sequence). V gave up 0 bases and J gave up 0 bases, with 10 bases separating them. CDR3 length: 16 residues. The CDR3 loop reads CASSYSGKSSTDTQYF. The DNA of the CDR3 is TGTGCCAGCAGTTACTCCGGGAAATCTAGCACAGATACGCAGTATTTT.

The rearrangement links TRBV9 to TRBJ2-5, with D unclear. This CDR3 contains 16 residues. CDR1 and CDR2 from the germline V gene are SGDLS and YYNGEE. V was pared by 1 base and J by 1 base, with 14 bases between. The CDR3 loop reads CASSVSTAILQETQYF. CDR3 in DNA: TGTGCCAGCAGCGTATCCACCGCCATACTCCAAGAGACCCAGTACTTC.

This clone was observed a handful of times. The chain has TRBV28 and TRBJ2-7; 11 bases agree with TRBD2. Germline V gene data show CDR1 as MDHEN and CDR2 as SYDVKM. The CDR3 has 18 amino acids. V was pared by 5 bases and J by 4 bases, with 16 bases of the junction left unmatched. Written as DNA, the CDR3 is TGTGCCAGCAGTACAGCCTTACCGGGACTAGCGGAACCATACGAGCAGTACTTC. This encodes CASSTALPGLAEPYEQYF. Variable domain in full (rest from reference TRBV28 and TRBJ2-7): DVKVTQSSRYLVKRTGEKVFLECVQDMDHENMFWYRQDPGLGLRLIYFSYDVKMKEKGDIPEGYSVSREKKERFSLILESASTNQTSMYLCASSTALPGLAEPYEQYFGPGTRLTVT.

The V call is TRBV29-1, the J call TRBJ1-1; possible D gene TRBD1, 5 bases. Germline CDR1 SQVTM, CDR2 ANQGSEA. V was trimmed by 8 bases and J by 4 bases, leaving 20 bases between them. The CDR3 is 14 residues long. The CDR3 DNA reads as TGCAGCACGGGAGGGGTTTCTCAGGTCACTGAAGCTTTCTTT. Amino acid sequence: CSTGGVSQVTEAFF.

The CDR3 region has the DNA TGTGCCAGCAGCCCTTTAGCGGGAGGCTACGAGCAGTACTTC. It codes for CASSPLAGGYEQYF. The chain carries TRBV7-2 and TRBJ2-7; 10 bases match TRBD2. The CDR3 consists of 14 residues. The ends lost 5 bases at V and 3 bases at J; junction bases unmatched: 4. CDR1 SGHTA and CDR2 FQGNSA come from the germline V gene. The full variable domain, its missing parts supplied by reference TRBV7-2 and TRBJ2-7, is GAGVSQSPSNKVTEKGKDVELRCDPISGHTALYWYRQSLGQGLEFLIYFQGNSAPDKSGLPSDRFSAERTGGSVSTLTIQRTQQEDSAVYLCASSPLAGGYEQYFGPGTRLTVT.

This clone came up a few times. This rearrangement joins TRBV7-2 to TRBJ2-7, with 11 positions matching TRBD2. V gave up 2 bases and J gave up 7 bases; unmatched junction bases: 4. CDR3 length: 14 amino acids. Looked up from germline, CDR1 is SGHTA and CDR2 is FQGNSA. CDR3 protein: CASSLTSGSREQYF. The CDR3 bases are TGTGCCAGCAGCTTAACTAGCGGGAGTCGGGAGCAGTACTTC.